This T cell receptor beta chain was sequenced for a study of spatial heterogeneity in lung cancer. TCRdb itself ran the 5' RACE reads through MiXCR, one entry per CDR3 protein. The table includes about 3,600 distinct CDR3 sequences, approximately 6% detected once. Broader study findings: Tumor mutation counts were tracked by expanded intratumoral alpha and beta TCR counts.

This clonotype is labeled as medium-sized. Its antigen is not known. Time point noted: sample taken at primary tumor resection. Samples came from roughly 72 TRACERx patients with untreated early-stage lung cancer. The authors sequenced whole RNA from tumor, nontumor lung or frozen PBMC without sorting. Germline-derived CDR1 and CDR2 are MNHEY and SMNVEV (reference sequence). J was trimmed by 6 bases and V by 5 bases; bases with no gene match: 6. The CDR3 length is 14 residues. The V and J genes are TRBV27 and TRBJ1-5, with 8 nucleotides matching TRBD1. This material consisted of lung tumor tissue, taken at surgery. The TCR comes from a female donor with early-stage non-small cell lung cancer. The CDR3 DNA reads TGTGCCAGCAGTCCTACAGGGGGGAGTCAGCCCCAGCATTTT. Translation: CASSPTGGSQPQHF.